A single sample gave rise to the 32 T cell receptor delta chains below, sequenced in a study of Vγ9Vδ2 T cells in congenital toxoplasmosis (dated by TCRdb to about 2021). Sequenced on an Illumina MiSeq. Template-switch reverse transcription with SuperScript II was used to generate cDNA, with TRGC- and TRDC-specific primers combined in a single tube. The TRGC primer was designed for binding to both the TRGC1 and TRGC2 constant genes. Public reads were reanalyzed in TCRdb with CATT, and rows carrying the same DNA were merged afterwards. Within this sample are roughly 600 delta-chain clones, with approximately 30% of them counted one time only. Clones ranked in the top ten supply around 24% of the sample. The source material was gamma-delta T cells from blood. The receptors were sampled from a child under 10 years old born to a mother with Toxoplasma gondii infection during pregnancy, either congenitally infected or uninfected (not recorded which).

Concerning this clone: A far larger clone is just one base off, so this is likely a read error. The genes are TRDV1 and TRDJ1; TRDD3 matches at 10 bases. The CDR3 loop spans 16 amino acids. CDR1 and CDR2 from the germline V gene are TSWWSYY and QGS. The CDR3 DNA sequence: TGTGCTCTTGGAGCTGTACTGGGGGATGACACCGATAAACCCATCTTT. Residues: CALGAVLGDDTDKPIF.

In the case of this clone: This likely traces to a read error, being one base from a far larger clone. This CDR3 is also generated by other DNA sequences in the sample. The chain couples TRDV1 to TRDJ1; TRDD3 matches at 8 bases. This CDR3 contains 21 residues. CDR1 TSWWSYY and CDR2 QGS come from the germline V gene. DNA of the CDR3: TGTGCTCTTGGGGAAAAGACAATCCCCACGTACTGGGGGTTTTCCACCGACAAACTCATCTTT. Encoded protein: CALGEKTIPTYWGFSTDKLIF.

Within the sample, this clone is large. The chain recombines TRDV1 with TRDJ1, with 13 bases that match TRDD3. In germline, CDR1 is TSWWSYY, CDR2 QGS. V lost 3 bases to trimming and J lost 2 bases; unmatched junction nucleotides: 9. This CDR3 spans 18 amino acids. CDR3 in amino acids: CALGDLILGDTGTDKLIF. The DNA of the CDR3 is TGTGCTCTTGGGGACCTAATACTGGGGGATACGGGAACCGATAAACTCATCTTT.

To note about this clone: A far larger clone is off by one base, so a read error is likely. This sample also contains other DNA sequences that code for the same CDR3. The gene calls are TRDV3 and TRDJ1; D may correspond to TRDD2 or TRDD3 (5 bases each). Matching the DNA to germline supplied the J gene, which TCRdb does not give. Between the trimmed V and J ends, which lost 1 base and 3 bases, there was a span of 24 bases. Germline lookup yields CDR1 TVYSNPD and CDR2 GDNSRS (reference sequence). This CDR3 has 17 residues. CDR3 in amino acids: CAFKRAYGGSRPDKLIF. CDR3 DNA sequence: TGTGCCTTTAAAAGGGCCTACGGGGGCTCACGGCCCGATAAACTCATCTTT.

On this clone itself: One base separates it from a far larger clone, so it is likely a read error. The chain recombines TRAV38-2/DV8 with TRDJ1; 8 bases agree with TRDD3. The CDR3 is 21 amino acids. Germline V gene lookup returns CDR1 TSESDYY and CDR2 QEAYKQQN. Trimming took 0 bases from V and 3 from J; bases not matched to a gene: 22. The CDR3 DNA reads TGTGCTTATAGGAGCGCGCCAACCTACTTCGTGGGGATACCGGAGGCCGATAAACTCATCTTT. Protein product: CAYRSAPTYFVGIPEADKLIF.

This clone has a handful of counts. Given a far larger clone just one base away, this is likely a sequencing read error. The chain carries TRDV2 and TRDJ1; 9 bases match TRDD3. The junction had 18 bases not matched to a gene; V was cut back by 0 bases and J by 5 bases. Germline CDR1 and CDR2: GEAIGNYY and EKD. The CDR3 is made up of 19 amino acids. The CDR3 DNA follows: TGTGCCTGTGACACCGTCTTGTTCGGGGATACGCATGGTCAGGATAAACTCATCTTT. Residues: CACDTVLFGDTHGQDKLIF.

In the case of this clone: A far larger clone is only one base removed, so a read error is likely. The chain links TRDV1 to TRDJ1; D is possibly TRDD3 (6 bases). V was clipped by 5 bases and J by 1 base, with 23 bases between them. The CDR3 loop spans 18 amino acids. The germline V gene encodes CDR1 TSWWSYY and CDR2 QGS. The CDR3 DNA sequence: TGTGCTCTTGGGAAACGTCGCGGGTACTGGGCCCCCACCGATAAACTCATCTTT. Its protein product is CALGKRRGYWAPTDKLIF.

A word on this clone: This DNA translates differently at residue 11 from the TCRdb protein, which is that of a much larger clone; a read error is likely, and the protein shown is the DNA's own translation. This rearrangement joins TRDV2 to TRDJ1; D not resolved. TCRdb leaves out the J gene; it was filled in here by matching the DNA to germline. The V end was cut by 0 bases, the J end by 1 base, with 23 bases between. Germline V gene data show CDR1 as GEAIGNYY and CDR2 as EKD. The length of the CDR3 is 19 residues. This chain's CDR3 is CACDTVTHTLEDGTDKLIF. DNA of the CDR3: TGTGCCTGTGACACCGTGACTCATACTTTAGAGGATGGCACCGATAAACTCATCTTT.

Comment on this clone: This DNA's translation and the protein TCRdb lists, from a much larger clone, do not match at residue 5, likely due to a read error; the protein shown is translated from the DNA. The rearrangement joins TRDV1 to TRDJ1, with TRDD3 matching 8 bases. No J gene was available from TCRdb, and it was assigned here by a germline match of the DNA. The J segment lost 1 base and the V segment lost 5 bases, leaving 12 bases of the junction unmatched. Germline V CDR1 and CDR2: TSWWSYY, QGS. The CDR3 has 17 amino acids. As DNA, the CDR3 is TGTGCTCTTGGGACGAACAGTGTGGGGGATCTCACCGATAAACTCATCTTT. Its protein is CALGTNSVGDLTDKLIF.

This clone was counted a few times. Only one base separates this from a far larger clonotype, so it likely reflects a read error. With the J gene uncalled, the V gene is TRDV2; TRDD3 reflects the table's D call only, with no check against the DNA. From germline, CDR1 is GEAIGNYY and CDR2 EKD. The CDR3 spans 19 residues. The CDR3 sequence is CACDTVTHTLGDGTDKPIF. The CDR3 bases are TGTGCCTGTGACACCGTGACTCATACTTTAGGGGATGGCACCGATAAACCCATCTTT.

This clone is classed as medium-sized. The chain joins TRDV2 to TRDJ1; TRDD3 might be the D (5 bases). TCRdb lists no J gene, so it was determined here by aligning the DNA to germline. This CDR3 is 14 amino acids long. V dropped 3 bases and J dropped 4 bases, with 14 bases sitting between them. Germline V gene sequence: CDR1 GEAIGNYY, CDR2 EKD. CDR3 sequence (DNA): TGTGCCTGTGACTGGGGCCAACGAGACGATAAACTCATCTTT. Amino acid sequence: CACDWGQRDDKLIF.

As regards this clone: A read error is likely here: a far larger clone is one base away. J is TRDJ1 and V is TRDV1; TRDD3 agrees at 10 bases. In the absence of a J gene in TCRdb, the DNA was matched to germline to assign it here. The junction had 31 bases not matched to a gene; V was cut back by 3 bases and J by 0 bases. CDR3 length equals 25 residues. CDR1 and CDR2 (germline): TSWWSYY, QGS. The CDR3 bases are TGTGCTCTTGGGGATCCACACGGAGGACTTTCCTCTCTCTTTCCTACTGGGGGATACACCGATAAACTCATCTTT. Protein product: CALGDPHGGLSSLFPTGGYTDKLIF.

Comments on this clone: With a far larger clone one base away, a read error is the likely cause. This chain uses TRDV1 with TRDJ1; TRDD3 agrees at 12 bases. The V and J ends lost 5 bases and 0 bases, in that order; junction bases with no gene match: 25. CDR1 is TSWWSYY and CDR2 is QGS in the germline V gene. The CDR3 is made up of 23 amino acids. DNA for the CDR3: TGTGCTCTTGGGAAATCGAGGTGGTCTAGGTACTGGGGGATACTCCTGTACACCGATAAACTCATCTTT. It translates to CALGKSRWSRYWGILLYTDKLIF.

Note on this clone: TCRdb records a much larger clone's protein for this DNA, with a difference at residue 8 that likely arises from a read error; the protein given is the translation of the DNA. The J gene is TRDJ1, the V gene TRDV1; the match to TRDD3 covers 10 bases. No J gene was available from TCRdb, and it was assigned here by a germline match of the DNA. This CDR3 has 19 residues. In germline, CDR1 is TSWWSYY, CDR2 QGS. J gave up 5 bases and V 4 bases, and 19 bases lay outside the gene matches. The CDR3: CALGVPRHSGGYVQDKLIF. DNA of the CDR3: TGTGCTCTTGGGGTCCCACGCCACTCGGGGGGATACGTCCAAGATAAACTCATCTTT.

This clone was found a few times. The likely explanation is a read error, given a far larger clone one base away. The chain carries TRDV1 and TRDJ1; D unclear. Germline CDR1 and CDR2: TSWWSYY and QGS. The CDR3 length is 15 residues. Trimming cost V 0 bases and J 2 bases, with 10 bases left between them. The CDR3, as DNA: TGTGCTCTTGGGGAACTAGTGCCTGATACCGATAAACTCATCTTT. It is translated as CALGELVPDTDKLIF.

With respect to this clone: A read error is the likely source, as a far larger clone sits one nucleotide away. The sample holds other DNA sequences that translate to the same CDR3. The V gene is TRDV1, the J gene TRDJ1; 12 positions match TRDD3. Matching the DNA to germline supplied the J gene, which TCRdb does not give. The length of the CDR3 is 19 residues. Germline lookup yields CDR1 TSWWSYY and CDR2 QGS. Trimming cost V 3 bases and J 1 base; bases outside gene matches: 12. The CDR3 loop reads CALGDPTPYWGILTDKLIF. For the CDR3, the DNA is TGTGCTCTTGGGGATCCAACACCGTACTGGGGGATACTCACCGATAAACTCATCTTT.

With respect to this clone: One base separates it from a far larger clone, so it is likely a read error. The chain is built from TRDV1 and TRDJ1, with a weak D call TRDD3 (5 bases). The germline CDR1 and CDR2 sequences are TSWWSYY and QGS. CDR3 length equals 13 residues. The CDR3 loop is CALGEIGDDKRIF. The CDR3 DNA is TGTGCTCTTGGGGAGATAGGGGACGATAAACGCATCTTT.

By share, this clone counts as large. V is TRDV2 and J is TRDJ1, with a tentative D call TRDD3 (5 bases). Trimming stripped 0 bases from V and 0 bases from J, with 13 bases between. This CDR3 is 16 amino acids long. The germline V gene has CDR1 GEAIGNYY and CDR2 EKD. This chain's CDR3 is CACDTVGGLYTDKLIF. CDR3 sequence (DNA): TGTGCCTGTGACACCGTAGGGGGTCTCTACACCGATAAACTCATCTTT.

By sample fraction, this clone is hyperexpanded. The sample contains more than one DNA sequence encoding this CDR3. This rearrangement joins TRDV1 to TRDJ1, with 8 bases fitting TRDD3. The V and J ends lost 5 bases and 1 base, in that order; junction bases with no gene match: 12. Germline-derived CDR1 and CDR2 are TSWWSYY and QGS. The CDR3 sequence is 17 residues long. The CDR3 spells CALGPNSVGDLTDKLIF. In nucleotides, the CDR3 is TGTGCTCTTGGGCCGAACAGTGTGGGGGATCTCACCGATAAACTCATCTTT.

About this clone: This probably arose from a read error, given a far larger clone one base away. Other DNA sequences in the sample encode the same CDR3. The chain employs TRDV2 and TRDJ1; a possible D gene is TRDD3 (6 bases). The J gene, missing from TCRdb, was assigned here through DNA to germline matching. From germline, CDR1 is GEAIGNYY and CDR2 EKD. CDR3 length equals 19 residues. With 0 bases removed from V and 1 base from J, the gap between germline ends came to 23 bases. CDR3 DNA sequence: TGTGCCTGTGACACCGTGACTCATACCTTAGGGGATGGCACCGATAAACTCATCTTT. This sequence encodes CACDTVTHTLGDGTDKLIF.

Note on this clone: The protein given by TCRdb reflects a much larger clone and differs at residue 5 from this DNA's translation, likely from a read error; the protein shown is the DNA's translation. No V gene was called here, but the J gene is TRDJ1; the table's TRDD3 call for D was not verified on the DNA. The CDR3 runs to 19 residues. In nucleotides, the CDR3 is TGTGCTCCGCCCCGGCCTTCCTACGTACTGGGGGCGGGCAGCGATAAACTCATCTTT. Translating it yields CAPPRPSYVLGAGSDKLIF.

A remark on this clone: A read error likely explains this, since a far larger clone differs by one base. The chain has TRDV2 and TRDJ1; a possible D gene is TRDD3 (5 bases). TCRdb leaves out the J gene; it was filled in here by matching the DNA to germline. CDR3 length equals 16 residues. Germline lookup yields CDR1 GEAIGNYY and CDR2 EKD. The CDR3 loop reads CACGTVGGLYTDKLIF. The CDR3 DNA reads TGTGCCTGTGGCACCGTAGGGGGTCTCTACACCGATAAACTCATCTTT.

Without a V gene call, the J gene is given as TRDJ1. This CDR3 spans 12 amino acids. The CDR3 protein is CSVFHDTDKLIF. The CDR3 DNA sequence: TGTTCCGTTTTTCATGACACCGATAAACTCATCTTT.

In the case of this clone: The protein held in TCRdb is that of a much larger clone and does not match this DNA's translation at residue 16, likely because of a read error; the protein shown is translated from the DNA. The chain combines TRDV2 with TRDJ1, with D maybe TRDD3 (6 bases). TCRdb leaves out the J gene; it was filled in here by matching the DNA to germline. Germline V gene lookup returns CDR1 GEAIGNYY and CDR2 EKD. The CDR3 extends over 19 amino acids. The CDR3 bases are TGTGCCTGTGACACCGTGACTCATACTTTAGGGGATGGCACCGATGAACTCATCTTT. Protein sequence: CACDTVTHTLGDGTDELIF.

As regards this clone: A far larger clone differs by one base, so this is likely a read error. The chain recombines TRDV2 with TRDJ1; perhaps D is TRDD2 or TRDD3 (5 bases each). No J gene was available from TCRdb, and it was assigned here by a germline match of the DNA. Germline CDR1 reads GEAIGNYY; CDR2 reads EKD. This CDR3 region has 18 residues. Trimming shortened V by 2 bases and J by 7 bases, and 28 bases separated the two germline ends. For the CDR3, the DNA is TGTGCCTGTGACAAACCCGGGATGAGGCAAATCCTAGACGGTAAACTCATCTTT. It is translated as CACDKPGMRQILDGKLIF.

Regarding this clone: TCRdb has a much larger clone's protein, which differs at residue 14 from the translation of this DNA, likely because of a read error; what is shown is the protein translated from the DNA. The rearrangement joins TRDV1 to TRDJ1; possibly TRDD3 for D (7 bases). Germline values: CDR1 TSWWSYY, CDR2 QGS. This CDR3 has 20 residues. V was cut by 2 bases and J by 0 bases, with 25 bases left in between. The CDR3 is CALGESWPSPVLGYTDKLIF. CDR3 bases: TGTGCTCTTGGGGAATCTTGGCCTTCCCCTGTACTGGGGTACACCGATAAACTCATCTTT.

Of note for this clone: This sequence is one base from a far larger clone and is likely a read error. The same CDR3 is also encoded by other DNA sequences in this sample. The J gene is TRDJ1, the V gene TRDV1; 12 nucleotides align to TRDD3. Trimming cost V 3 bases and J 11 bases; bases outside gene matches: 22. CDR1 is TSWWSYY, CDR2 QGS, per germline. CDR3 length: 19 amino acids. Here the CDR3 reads CALGDPLPRGSWGIRLLIF. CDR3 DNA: TGTGCTCTTGGGGACCCGCTTCCTAGAGGGAGCTGGGGGATACGATTGCTCATCTTT.

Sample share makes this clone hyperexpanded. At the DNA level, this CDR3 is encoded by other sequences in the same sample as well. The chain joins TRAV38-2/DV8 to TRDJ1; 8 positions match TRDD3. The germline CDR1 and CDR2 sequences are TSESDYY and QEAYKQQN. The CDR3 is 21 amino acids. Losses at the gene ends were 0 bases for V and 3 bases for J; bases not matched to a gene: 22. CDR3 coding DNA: TGTGCTTATAGGAGCGCGCCAACCTACTTCTTGGGGATACCGGAGGCCGATAAACTCATCTTT. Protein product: CAYRSAPTYFLGIPEADKLIF.

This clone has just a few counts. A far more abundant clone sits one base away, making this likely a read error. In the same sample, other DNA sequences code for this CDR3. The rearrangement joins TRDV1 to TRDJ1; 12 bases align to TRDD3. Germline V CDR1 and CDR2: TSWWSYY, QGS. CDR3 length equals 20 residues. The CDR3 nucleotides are TGTGCTCTTGGGGAATCTTGGCCTTCCCCTGTACTGGGGGATACCGATAAACTCATCTTC. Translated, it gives CALGESWPSPVLGDTDKLIF.

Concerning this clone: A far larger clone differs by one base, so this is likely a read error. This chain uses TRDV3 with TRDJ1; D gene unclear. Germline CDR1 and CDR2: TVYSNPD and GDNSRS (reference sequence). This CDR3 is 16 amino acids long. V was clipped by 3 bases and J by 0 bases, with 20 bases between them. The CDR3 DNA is TGTGCCTTCGTTCCCCCCAAGGTTGAATACACCGATAAACTCATCTTT. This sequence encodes CAFVPPKVEYTDKLIF.

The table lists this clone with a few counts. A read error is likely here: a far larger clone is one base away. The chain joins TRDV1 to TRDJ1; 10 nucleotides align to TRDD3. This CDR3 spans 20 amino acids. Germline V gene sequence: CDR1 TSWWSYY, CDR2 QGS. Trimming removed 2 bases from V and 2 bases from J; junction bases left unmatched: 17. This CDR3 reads CALGESWSSPVLGDTDKLIF. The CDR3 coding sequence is TGTGCTCTTGGGGAATCTTGGTCTTCCCCTGTACTGGGGGATACCGATAAACTCATCTTT.

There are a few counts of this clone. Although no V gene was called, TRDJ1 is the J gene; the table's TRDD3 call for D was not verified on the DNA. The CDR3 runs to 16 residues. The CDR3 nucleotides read TGTGCCTCGATGTACTGGGGGATCCTGTACACCGATAAACTCATCTTT. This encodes CASMYWGILYTDKLIF.